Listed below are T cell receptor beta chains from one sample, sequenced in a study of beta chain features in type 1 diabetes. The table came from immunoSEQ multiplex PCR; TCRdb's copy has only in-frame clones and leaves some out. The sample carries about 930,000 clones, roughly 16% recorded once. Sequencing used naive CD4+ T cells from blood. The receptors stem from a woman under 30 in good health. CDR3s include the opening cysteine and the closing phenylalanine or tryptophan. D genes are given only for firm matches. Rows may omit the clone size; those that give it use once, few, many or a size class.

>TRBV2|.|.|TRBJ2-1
TGTGCCAGCGGGGTGGGGTACAATGAGCAGTTCTTC
CASGVGYNEQFF
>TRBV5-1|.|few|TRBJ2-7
TGCGCCAGCAGCTTGGTCTCGTGGACGGAGACCTACGAGCAGTACTTC
CASSLVSWTETYEQYF
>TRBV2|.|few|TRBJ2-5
TGTGCCAGCAGTTCCGATGAGAGATGGTGGGAGACCCAGTACTTC
CASSSDERWWETQYF
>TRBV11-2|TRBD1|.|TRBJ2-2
TGTGCCAGCAGCCTGGACAGGGTCCACACCGGGGAGCTGTTTTTT
CASSLDRVHTGELFF
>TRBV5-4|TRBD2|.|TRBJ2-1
TGTGCCAGCAGCGCGCGGGGCGGGAGGGCCTACAATGAGCAGTTCTTC
CASSARGGRAYNEQFF
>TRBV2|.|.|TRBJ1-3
TGTGCCAGCAGTCAGTCGGGACGGATCTCTGGAAACACCATATATTTT
CASSQSGRISGNTIYF
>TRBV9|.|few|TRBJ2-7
TGTGCCAGCAGCGCTTCGTTGGGCTCCTACGAGCAGTACTTC
CASSASLGSYEQYF
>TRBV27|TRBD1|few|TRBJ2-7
TGTGCCAGCAGTTTACAAACAGGGGGGCTATTCGAGCAGTACTTC
CASSLQTGGLFEQYF
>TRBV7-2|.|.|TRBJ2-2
TGTGCCAGCAGCTTAGACAGTACGGGGACCGGGGAGCTGTTTTTT
CASSLDSTGTGELFF
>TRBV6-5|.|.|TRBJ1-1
TGTGCCAGCAGTTCCATCCGGGCGGGGATGAACACTGAAGCTTTCTTT
CASSSIRAGMNTEAFF
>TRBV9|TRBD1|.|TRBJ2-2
TGTGCCAGCAGCGGCAGTCAAACAGGGGACCCGAACACCGGGGAGCTGTTTTTT
CASSGSQTGDPNTGELFF
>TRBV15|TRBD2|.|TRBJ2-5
TGTGCCACCAGCCGAACGACTAGCGGGAGTCCCCAGTACTTC
CATSRTTSGSPQYF
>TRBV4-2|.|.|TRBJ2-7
TGTGCCAGCAGCCAAGCAGACAGAGGCGGGTCCATCCACTACGAGCAGTACTTC
CASSQADRGGSIHYEQYF
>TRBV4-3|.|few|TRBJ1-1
TGCGCCAGCAGCCAAGACCCGGGACAACTTAACACTGAAGCTTTCTTT
CASSQDPGQLNTEAFF
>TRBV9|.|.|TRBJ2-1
TGTGCCAGCAGCGTAGGTAGCCCCTACAATGAGCAGTTCTTC
CASSVGSPYNEQFF
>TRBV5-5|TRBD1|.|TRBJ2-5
TGTGCCAGCAGCTTCGGGACAGGGCAAGAGACCCAGTACTTC
CASSFGTGQETQYF
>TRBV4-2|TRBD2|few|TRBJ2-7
TGTGCCAGCAGCCAAAATGGACTAGCGGGATTCTACGAGCAGTACTTC
CASSQNGLAGFYEQYF
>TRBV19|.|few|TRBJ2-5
TGTGCCAGTAGTGCTACGCAGACTTTCCAAGAGACCCAGTACTTC
CASSATQTFQETQYF
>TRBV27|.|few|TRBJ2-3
TGTGCCAGCAGTTTACGTCCCCGGGGGCACACAGATACGCAGTATTTT
CASSLRPRGHTDTQYF
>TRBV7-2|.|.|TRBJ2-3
TGTGCCAGCAGCTTAGCGGGAGGACCCCGTGGGTCCACAGATACGCAGTATTTT
CASSLAGGPRGSTDTQYF
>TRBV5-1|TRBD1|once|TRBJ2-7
TGCGCCAGCAGCTTGGGCGGGACAGGGTTCTACGAGCAGTACTTC
CASSLGGTGFYEQYF
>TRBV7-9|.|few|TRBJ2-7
TGTGCCAGCAGCTTAAGTGGGAGCAACTACGAGCAGTACTTC
CASSLSGSNYEQYF
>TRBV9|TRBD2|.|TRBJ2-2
TGTGCCAGCAGCGTAGGAAGCGGGGCCGGGGAGCTGTTTTTT
CASSVGSGAGELFF
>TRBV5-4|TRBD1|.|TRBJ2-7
TGTGCCAGCAGCTTGACCGGGACAGTCTCTGATGAGCAGTACTTC
CASSLTGTVSDEQYF
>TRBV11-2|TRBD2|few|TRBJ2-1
TGTGCCAGCAGCTTAGATCTAAGGTATAGCGGGAGTTTCTACAATGAGCAGTTCTTC
CASSLDLRYSGSFYNEQFF
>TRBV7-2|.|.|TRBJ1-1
TGTGCCAGCAGCTTACAAGCCCAGGGACGGCAAGCTTTCTTT
CASSLQAQGRQAFF
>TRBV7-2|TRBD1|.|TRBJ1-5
TGTGCCAGCAGCTTAGCGGGAGGACAGGGCGTGCGTCAGCCCCAGCATTTT
CASSLAGGQGVRQPQHF
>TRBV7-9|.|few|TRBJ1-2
TGTGCCAGCAGCCCAGGACAGAACTATGGCTACACCTTC
CASSPGQNYGYTF
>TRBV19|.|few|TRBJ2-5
TGTGCCAGTAGTATGGACGCCACCAAGACGACCCAGTACTTC
CASSMDATKTTQYF
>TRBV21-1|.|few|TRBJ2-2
TGTGCCAGCAGCCAAGACCGAAACAGGGGGCGCATCACCGGGGAGCTGTTTTTT
CASSQDRNRGRITGELFF
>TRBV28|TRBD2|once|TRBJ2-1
TGTGCCAGCAGAGGAAGCGGGAGCGGTTACAATGAGCAGTTCTTC
CASRGSGSGYNEQFF
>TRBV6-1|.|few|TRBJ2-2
TGTGCCAGCAGGGGGCCGAACACCGGGGAGCTGTTTTTT
CASRGPNTGELFF
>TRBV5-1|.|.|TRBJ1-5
TGCGCCAGCAGCTTGTTAGGGATGAGCAATCAGCCCCAGCATTTT
CASSLLGMSNQPQHF
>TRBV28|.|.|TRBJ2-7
TGTGCCAGCAGTTTATCTACCCCGGGGGAGCAGTACTTC
CASSLSTPGEQYF
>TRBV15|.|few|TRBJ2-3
TGTGCCACCAGCAGAGCTAGCAGAGGGACAGATACGCAGTATTTT
CATSRASRGTDTQYF
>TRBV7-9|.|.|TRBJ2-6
TGTGCCAGCAGCTTATGGGCAACTGGGGCCAACGTCCTGACTTTC
CASSLWATGANVLTF
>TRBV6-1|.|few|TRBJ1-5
TGTGCCAGCAGTGGAGCCCAACAGGGACATAGCAATCAGCCCCAGCATTTT
CASSGAQQGHSNQPQHF
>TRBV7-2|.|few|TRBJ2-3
TGTGCCAGCAGCTTAGTGGCCTTCGGTGCCCGAGATACGCAGTATTTT
CASSLVAFGARDTQYF
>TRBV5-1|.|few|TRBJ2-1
TGCGCCAGCAGCCCCGAGGACTTTGACGGACCCAATTACAATGAGCAGTTCTTC
CASSPEDFDGPNYNEQFF
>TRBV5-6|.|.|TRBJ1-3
TGTGCCAGCAGCTTCGGGGCGGTGGATAGGAGAGGCCCCATATATTTT
CASSFGAVDRRGPIYF
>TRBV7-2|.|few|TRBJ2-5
TGTGCCAGCAGCTTAGTGAGGGGAGAGACCCAGTACTTC
CASSLVRGETQYF
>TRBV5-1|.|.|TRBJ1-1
TGCGCCAGCAGCGCTCAGGGGACTGAAGCTTTCTTT
CASSAQGTEAFF
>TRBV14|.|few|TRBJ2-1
TGTGCCAGCAGCCTCCACAGGGCTCTGGGCAATGAGCAGTTCTTC
CASSLHRALGNEQFF
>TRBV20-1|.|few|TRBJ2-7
TGCAGTGCTAGCAGAGCTTACGAGCAGTACTTC
CSASRAYEQYF